The 3 T cell receptor beta chains reported below all come from one sample, sequenced in a study of regulatory T cells in long-lasting Graves disease. Stated time point: newly diagnosed GD, antithyroid drugs for less than 3 months. Extracted RNA from PBMCs served as the source of the TCR library. Both iRepertoire HTBI primers and Arm-PCR of CDR3 regions were used to build the TCR beta libraries. MiXCR, run by TCRdb on the multiplex PCR reads, gives a single entry per CDR3 protein. The sample lists some 560,000 distinct CDR3 sequences, about 16% occurring once. This sample was also put to use in a study of T cells in Graves' hyperthyroidism and ophthalmopathy.

The sequencing here drew on peripheral blood mononuclear cells (PBMCs), taken at new diagnosis, from a patient treated with antithyroid drugs. These receptor sequences come from a woman aged 40 to 65 with Graves disease.

This clonotype came up many times. The V and J genes are TRBV12-3 or TRBV12-4 and TRBJ2-5, with 7 bases fitting TRBD2. This CDR3 is built from 12 residues. After removal of 6 bases from V and 6 bases from J, the junction contained 4 bases not matched to a gene. The CDR3 loop reads CASSLTSQTQYF. The CDR3 DNA reads TGTGCCAGCAGCCTGACTAGCCAGACCCAGTACTTC.

This chain links TRBV10-3 with TRBJ2-7, with D unresolved. The CDR3 totals 13 residues. The V end lost 3 bases, the J end lost 5 bases, and 11 bases lay between the germline ends. CDR1 and CDR2 from the germline V gene are ENHRY and SYGVKD. CDR3 in amino acids: CAISDLTWDEQYF. For the CDR3, the DNA is TGTGCCATCAGTGATCTTACGTGGGACGAGCAGTACTTC.

To note about this clonotype: This could be a read error, since a much larger clone is one nucleotide away. The chain combines TRBV2 with TRBJ2-4; D unclear. The CDR3 is 14 amino acids. In germline, CDR1 is SNHLY, CDR2 FYNNEI. CDR3 region: CASSNGRTVNVQYF. CDR3 DNA sequence: TGTGCCAGCAGTAACGGACGCACTGTAAACGTTCAGTACTTC.